This TCR beta chain appears in the sequencing data of a study of blood T cells in healthy people across ages. Study outcomes and limitations: There was a strong correlation between TCR beta diversity and naive T cell percentage.

In this sample, this clonotype turned up many times. Its antigen is currently unknown. Caucasian, healthy and from Russia, the donors were aged between 6 and 90. Then a second PCR, running about 6 to 12 cycles, was carried out with a sample-barcoded 5' primer and a J-beta primer mix. MiXCR, applied by TCRdb to the 5' RACE reads, yields one record per CDR3 protein. This table holds hundreds of thousands of distinct CDR3 sequences, about 30% found once. Trimming cost V 5 bases and J 0 bases; bases outside gene matches: 9. Germline V gene lookup returns CDR1 SGHVS and CDR2 FQNEAQ. This CDR3 has 16 amino acids.

Sequenced: blood. The rearrangement uses TRBV7-8 and TRBJ2-7, with TRBD1 matching over 8 bases. The receptor's source is a woman older than 75 in good health. The CDR3 DNA follows: TGTGCCAGCAGCACCAAGACAGGGGTCTACTCCTACGAGCAGTACTTC. This codes for CASSTKTGVYSYEQYF.